This is a list of T cell receptor beta chains from one sample in a study of technical replicates of blood from a few donors. Only in-frame clones appear in the TCRdb table, and some are missing; sequencing was by immunoSEQ multiplex PCR. The sample has approximately 70,000 clones, roughly 90% seen once. The specimen sequenced was T cells isolated from PBMCs. The origin of the receptors is a human donor in good health. The CDR3 runs from the conserved cysteine through the conserved F or W. The order of the fields is V gene, clone size, J gene, D gene, CDR3 protein, CDR3 DNA. D genes are given only for firm matches. Rows give clone size only sometimes, using once, few, many, or a class for an expanded clone.

TRBV15	-	TRBJ1-2	-	CATSRDQSFKRGFYGYTF	TGTGCCACCAGCAGAGATCAGAGTTTTAAAAGGGGTTTCTATGGCTACACCTTC
TRBV7-9	-	TRBJ2-7	-	CASSLTGEQYF	TGTGCCAGCAGCCTGACAGGCGAGCAGTACTTC
TRBV30	few	TRBJ2-2	TRBD2	CAWSVQREVGELFF	TGTGCCTGGAGTGTTCAGCGGGAGGTCGGGGAGCTGTTTTTT
TRBV10-3	-	TRBJ2-5	TRBD2	CAISEASGVETQYF	TGTGCCATCAGTGAGGCTAGCGGGGTGGAGACCCAGTACTTC
TRBV6-5	-	TRBJ1-1	-	CASRGLAEAFF	TGTGCCAGCAGGGGCCTCGCCGAAGCTTTCTTT
TRBV11-2	once	TRBJ2-1	-	CASSLVWREVFGEQFF	TGTGCCAGCAGCTTAGTTTGGCGGGAAGTGTTTGGTGAGCAGTTCTTC
TRBV6-6	-	TRBJ2-1	-	CASSLNEQFF	TGTGCCAGCAGCCTAAATGAGCAGTTCTTC
TRBV7-6	-	TRBJ2-7	TRBD2	CASSLTTLAGGYEQYF	TGTGCCAGCAGCCTAACAACACTAGCGGGAGGCTACGAGCAGTACTTC
TRBV30	-	TRBJ2-5	TRBD2	CAWSGVGLGHLETQYF	TGTGCCTGGAGTGGCGTGGGACTAGGACACCTCGAGACCCAGTACTTC
TRBV30	-	TRBJ1-5	TRBD1	CAWSADRGNQPQHF	TGTGCCTGGAGTGCGGACAGGGGCAATCAGCCCCAGCATTTT
TRBV18	-	TRBJ2-7	TRBD1	CASSPLQGYEQYF	TGTGCCAGCTCACCTCTACAGGGGTACGAGCAGTACTTC
TRBV9	-	TRBJ2-5	-	CASSIEGLSGETQYF	TGTGCCAGCAGCATCGAAGGACTTTCCGGAGAGACCCAGTACTTC
TRBV2	-	TRBJ2-7	-	CASNEPFTAVQYF	TGTGCCAGCAACGAGCCCTTTACAGCGGTGCAGTACTTC
TRBV2	once	TRBJ1-4	-	CASQTQGRFEKLFF	TGTGCCAGCCAAACACAGGGCAGGTTTGAAAAACTGTTTTTT
TRBV5-4	-	TRBJ2-7	TRBD2	CASSLAGLAGDEQYF	TGTGCCAGCAGCTTGGCCGGGCTAGCGGGAGACGAGCAGTACTTC
TRBV2	once	TRBJ1-1	-	CASSVSSNEAFF	TGTGCCAGCAGTGTTAGTTCGAATGAAGCTTTCTTT
TRBV19	-	TRBJ1-2	-	CASSIVGGNGYTF	TGTGCCAGTAGTATAGTTGGAGGGAATGGCTACACCTTC
TRBV6-1	-	TRBJ2-7	TRBD1	CASSGGQNGGGEQYF	TGTGCCAGCAGTGGGGGACAGAATGGAGGAGGCGAGCAGTACTTC
TRBV25-1	-	TRBJ2-7	TRBD2	CASMELAGGEQYF	TGTGCCAGCATGGAGTTAGCGGGAGGCGAGCAGTACTTC
TRBV4-1	-	TRBJ2-7	-	CASRRITGISYEQYF	TGCGCCAGCAGACGCATAACTGGTATCTCCTACGAGCAGTACTTC
TRBV28	-	TRBJ2-1	-	CASSSTSLGSSYNEQFF	TGTGCCAGCAGTTCCACTTCACTAGGAAGCTCCTACAATGAGCAGTTCTTC
TRBV27	-	TRBJ2-7	TRBD2	CASSLLGTSGIYEQYF	TGTGCCAGCAGTTTATTAGGGACTAGCGGGATTTACGAGCAGTACTTC
TRBV18	-	TRBJ2-1	TRBD2	CASSPPVRREVEDEQFF	TGTGCCAGCTCACCACCGGTAAGACGGGAGGTAGAGGATGAGCAGTTCTTC